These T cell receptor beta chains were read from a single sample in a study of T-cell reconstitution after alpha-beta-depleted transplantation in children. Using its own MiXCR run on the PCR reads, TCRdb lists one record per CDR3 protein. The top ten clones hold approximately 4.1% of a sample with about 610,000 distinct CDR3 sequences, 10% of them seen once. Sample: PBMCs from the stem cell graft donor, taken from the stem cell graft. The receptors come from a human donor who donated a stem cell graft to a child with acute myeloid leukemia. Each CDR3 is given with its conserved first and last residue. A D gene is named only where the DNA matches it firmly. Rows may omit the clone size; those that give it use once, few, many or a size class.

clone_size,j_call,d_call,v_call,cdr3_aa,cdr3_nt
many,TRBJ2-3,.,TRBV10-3,CAISLGGIGDTQYF,TGTGCCATCAGTCTTGGCGGGATAGGAGATACGCAGTATTTT
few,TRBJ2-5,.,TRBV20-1,CSASLEGRGGTQYF,TGCAGTGCTAGCCTCGAGGGCCGGGGAGGGACCCAGTACTTC
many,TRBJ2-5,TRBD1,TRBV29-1,CSAPRQGPIETQYF,TGCAGCGCCCCACGACAGGGGCCAATAGAGACCCAGTACTTC
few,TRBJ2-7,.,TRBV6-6,CASGIAREQYF,TGTGCCAGCGGGATTGCCCGCGAGCAGTACTTC
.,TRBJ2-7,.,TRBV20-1,CSATPFTKGLYEQYF,TGCAGTGCTACCCCCTTTACAAAGGGCCTCTACGAGCAGTACTTC
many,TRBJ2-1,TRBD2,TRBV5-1,CASSQLTSGRSHEQFF,TGCGCCAGCAGCCAACTCACTAGCGGGAGATCCCATGAGCAGTTCTTC
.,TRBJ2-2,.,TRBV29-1,CSARGGGGELFF,TGCAGCGCCAGGGGCGGCGGCGGGGAGCTGTTTTTT
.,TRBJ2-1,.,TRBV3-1,CASSQGQLNEQFF,TGTGCCAGCAGCCAAGGTCAGCTCAATGAGCAGTTCTTC
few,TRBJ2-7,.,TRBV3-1,CASSQGKGSGEQYF,TGTGCCAGCAGCCAAGGGAAGGGTTCAGGGGAGCAGTACTTC
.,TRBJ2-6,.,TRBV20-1,CSASMVYSGANVLTF,TGCAGTGCTAGTATGGTGTACTCTGGGGCCAACGTCCTGACTTTC
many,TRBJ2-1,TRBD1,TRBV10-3,CAISEGGRGLPQFF,TGTGCCATCAGTGAGGGGGGCAGGGGGCTCCCGCAGTTCTTC
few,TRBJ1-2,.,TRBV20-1,CSARDAGSYGYTF,TGCAGTGCTAGAGATGCGGGGTCCTATGGCTACACCTTC
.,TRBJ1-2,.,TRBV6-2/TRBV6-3,CASSYSGHGYTF,TGTGCCAGCAGTTACTCGGGCCATGGCTACACCTTC
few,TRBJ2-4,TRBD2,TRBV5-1,CASSLFGRANIQYF,TGCGCCAGCAGCTTGTTCGGGAGGGCGAACATTCAGTACTTC
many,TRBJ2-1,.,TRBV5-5,CASRLRGTYNEQFF,TGTGCCAGCCGCCTGAGGGGGACGTACAATGAGCAGTTCTTC
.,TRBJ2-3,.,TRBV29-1,CSVGGLGITDTQYF,TGCAGCGTTGGAGGATTGGGGATCACAGATACGCAGTATTTT
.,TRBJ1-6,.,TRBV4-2,CASSPDSVWNSPLHF,TGTGCCAGCAGCCCCGACAGTGTATGGAATTCACCCCTCCACTTT
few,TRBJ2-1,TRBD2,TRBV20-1,CSAAGVLAGENEQFF,TGCAGTGCCGCGGGGGTTCTAGCGGGAGAGAATGAGCAGTTCTTC
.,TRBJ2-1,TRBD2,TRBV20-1,CSARDEVGTSGVNEQFF,TGCAGTGCTAGAGATGAAGTTGGGACTAGCGGGGTCAATGAGCAGTTCTTC
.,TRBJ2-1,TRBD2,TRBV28,CASKRGFNEQFF,TGTGCCAGTAAGCGGGGGTTCAATGAGCAGTTCTTC
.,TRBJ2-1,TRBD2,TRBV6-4,CARAGPSGSSYNEQFF,TGTGCCAGAGCGGGACCTAGCGGGAGCTCCTACAATGAGCAGTTCTTC
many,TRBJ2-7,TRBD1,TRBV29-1,CSVSEPDRGRIKQYF,TGCAGCGTTTCCGAGCCCGACAGGGGGCGGATAAAGCAGTACTTC
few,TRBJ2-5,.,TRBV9,CASSLGPGGETQYF,TGTGCCAGCAGTCTAGGCCCCGGGGGTGAGACCCAGTACTTC
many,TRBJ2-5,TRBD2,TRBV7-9,CASSPRLAVLQETQYF,TGTGCCAGCAGCCCCAGACTAGCGGTACTCCAAGAGACCCAGTACTTC